Only a few counts were recorded for the clone carrying this TCR beta chain. Its antigen is currently unknown. V gave up 3 bases and J gave up 1 base; unmatched junction bases: 6. Looked up from germline, CDR1 is MNHEY and CDR2 is SMNVEV (reference sequence). The CDR3 has 16 amino acids. This record belongs to a study of T cells in Graves' hyperthyroidism and ophthalmopathy. TCR beta CDR3 regions were amplified from RNA transcripts. A set of HTBI primers served as the primers for a first-round RT-PCR of the TCR CDR3. TCRdb itself ran the multiplex PCR reads through MiXCR, one entry per CDR3 protein. This sample carries 380,000 or so distinct CDR3 sequences, approximately 13% of them seen once, and the ten largest clones take about a fifth. Study-wide results and caveats: Onset of ophthalmopathy came a median roughly 6.9 months after the model predicted it.

Sampled blood dates from first hyperthyroidism diagnosis, and it precedes any ophthalmopathy symptoms. The authors took PBMCs from 8.5 to 10 ml fresh peripheral blood. The rearrangement uses TRBV27 and TRBJ2-5, with 9 bases aligning to TRBD1. This receptor was taken from a man aged 25 to 40 with Graves' hyperthyroidism that later progressed to Graves' ophthalmopathy. Sequenced sample: blood. Here the CDR3 DNA reads TGTGCCAGCAGTTTTTTAGGGGACAGGGTCCAAGAGACCCAGTACTTC. Residues: CASSFLGDRVQETQYF.